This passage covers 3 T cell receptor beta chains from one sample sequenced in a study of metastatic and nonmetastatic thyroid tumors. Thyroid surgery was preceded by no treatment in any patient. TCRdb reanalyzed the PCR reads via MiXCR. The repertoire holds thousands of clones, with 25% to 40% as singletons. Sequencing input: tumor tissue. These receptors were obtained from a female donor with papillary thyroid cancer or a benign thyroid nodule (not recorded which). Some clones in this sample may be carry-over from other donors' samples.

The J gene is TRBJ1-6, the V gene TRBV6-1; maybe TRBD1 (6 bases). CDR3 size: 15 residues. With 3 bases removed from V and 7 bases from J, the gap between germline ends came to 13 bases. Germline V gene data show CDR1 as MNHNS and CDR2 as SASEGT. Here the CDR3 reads CASSELDRMNSPLHF. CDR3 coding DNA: TGTGCCAGCAGTGAGTTAGACAGGATGAATTCACCCCTCCACTTT.

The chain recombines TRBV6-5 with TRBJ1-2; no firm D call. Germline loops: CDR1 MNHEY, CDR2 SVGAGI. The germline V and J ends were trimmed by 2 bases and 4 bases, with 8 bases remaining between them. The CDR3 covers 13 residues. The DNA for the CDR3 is TGTGCCAGCAGTTACGGGGAGGGCTATGGCTACACCTTC. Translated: CASSYGEGYGYTF.

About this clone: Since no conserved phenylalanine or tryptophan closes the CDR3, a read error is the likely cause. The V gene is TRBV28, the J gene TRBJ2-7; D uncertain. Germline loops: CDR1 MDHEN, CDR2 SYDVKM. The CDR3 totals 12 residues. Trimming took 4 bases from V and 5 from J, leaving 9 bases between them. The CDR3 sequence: CASSSRRDEQYS. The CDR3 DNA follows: TGTGCCAGCAGTTCACGAAGGGACGAGCAGTACTCA.